This TCR beta chain came from a study of blood T cell repertoires in COVID-19. For the study at large: T cells, B-cell-depleted T cells, or PBMCs provided the cDNA or gDNA that served as material.

As handled by the study authors: Nucleated cell number was recorded as an estimate derived from reference gene primer amplification. Assay used: immunoSEQ multiplex PCR; TCRdb lists only in-frame clones, some missing. D and trimming come from the DNA, and the V and J calls and clone size come from that table. The table has more than 140,000 clones, around 86% seen once. This CDR3 has 16 residues. V trimming: 4 bases; J trimming: 0 bases; junction bases outside the gene matches: 6. CDR1 SGHDT and CDR2 YYEEEE come from the germline V gene. The V call is TRBV5-6, the J call TRBJ1-4, with 7 bases aligning to TRBD1. The receptor comes from a human donor in a cohort sampled during active COVID-19. Specimen: peripheral blood. The chain's CDR3 is CASSHRGSATNEKLFF. CDR3 DNA sequence: TGTGCCAGCAGCCACAGGGGTTCCGCAACTAATGAAAAACTGTTTTTT. Filled out from reference TRBV5-6 and TRBJ1-4, the complete variable domain reads DAGVTQSPTHLIKTRGQQVTLRCSPKSGHDTVSWYQQALGQGPQFIFQYYEEEERQRGNFPDRFSGHQFPNYSSELNVNALLLGDSALYLCASSHRGSATNEKLFFGSGTQLSVL.